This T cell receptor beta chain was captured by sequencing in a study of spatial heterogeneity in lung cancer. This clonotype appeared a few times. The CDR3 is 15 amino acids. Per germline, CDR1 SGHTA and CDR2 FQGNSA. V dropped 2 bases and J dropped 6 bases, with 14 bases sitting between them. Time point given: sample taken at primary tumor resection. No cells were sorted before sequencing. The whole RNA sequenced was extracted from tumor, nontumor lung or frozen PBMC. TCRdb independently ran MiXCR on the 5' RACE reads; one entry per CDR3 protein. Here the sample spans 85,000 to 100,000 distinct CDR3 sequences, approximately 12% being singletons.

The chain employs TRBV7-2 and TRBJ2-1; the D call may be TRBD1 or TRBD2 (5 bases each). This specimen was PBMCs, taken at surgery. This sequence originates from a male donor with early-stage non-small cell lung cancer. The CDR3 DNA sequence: TGTGCCAGCAGCTTACGGGGCGGTAGCCGCAATGAGCAGTTCTTC. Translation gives CASSLRGGSRNEQFF.